This passage covers 27 T cell receptor beta chains from one sample sequenced in a study of T and B cells in COVID-19 patients. TRB was amplified from about 250-500 ng of blood genomic DNA. Multiplex PCR with BIOMED2 TRB-A/B primer pools amplified TRB rearrangements. TCRdb reprocessed the multiplex PCR reads via MiXCR and lists one record per CDR3 protein. The table has roughly 25,000 distinct CDR3 sequences, over 25% seen once. What was sequenced was blood. The receptors shown here come from a human donor who had recovered from COVID-19.

The rearrangement links TRBV10-3 to TRBJ2-1; D is perhaps TRBD1 (5 bases). V lost 3 bases, J lost 5 bases, and 14 bases lay in between. The CDR3 runs to 15 residues. The germline V gene has CDR1 ENHRY and CDR2 SYGVKD. The CDR3 DNA reads TGTGCCATCAGTGACCTGGACAAGGCGGACAATGAGCAGTTCTTC. It translates to CAISDLDKADNEQFF.

This clonotype is classed as medium-sized. DNA for the CDR3: TGCAGCGTTGAAGATGGAGACAGACCTTACTACGAGCAGTACTTC. It specifies CSVEDGDRPYYEQYF. The rearrangement joins TRBV29-1 to TRBJ2-7, with a tentative D call TRBD1 (5 bases). The CDR3 has 15 residues. Trimming removed 0 bases from V and 3 bases from J, with 15 bases in between. Germline CDR1 and CDR2: SQVTM and ANQGSEA.

V and J are TRBV5-4 and TRBJ2-2, with D possibly TRBD2 on 6 matching bases. The germline CDR1 and CDR2 sequences are SGHNT and YYREEE (reference sequence). This CDR3 has 16 amino acids. V lost 0 bases and J 1 base, leaving 10 bases between the germline ends. CDR3 region: CASSLGRRENTGELFF. The CDR3 region has the DNA TGTGCCAGCAGCTTGGGAAGGAGGGAGAACACCGGGGAGCTGTTTTTT.

About this clonotype: Being one base from a much bigger clone, this may be a read error. V and J are TRBV19 and TRBJ2-7, with D tentatively TRBD2 (5 bases). The end of the DNA is better explained by TRBJ2-1, so the J call may be wrong. CDR1 is LNHDA and CDR2 is SQIVND in the germline V gene (reference sequence). This CDR3 is 13 amino acids long. The CDR3 nucleotides are TGTGCCAGTAGGGGCCAGGACTCCTACGAGCAGTTCTTC. It encodes CASRGQDSYEQFF.

There are a few counts of this clonotype. The genes are TRBV6-5 and TRBJ2-7; 8 bases map to TRBD1. The CDR3 length is 14 residues. V lost 6 bases to trimming and J lost 7 bases; unmatched junction nucleotides: 11. The germline V gene encodes CDR1 MNHEY and CDR2 SVGAGI. CDR3 loop: CASSPRDRQDEQYF. CDR3 coding DNA: TGTGCCAGCAGCCCGCGGGACAGGCAAGATGAGCAGTACTTC.

The chain combines TRBV20-1 with TRBJ2-5; D remains unclear. The CDR3 runs 12 residues. Germline CDR1 is DFQATT and CDR2 is SNEGSKA (reference sequence). Deletions cut 5 bases from V and 4 bases from J, with 11 bases between. Here the CDR3 DNA reads TGCAGTGCTCCAGGAGCCGGAGAGACCCAGTACTTC. Protein sequence: CSAPGAGETQYF.

This clonotype was picked up one time. J is TRBJ2-7 and V is TRBV6-1; D is unresolved. The CDR3 extends over 11 amino acids. In germline, CDR1 is MNHNS, CDR2 SASEGT. V was pared by 5 bases and J by 12 bases, with 14 bases between. This chain's CDR3 is CASSYWDDRYF. In DNA, the CDR3 is TGTGCCAGCAGTTATTGGGATGATCGGTACTTC.

The chain has TRBV7-9 and TRBJ2-2; D is possibly TRBD1 (5 bases). CDR3 length: 13 residues. The V end was cut by 6 bases, the J end by 5 bases, with 10 bases between. Germline V gene lookup returns CDR1 SEHNR and CDR2 FQNEAQ (reference sequence). The CDR3 DNA reads TGTGCCAGCAGGGGGCAGGGAACCGGGGAGCTGTTTTTT. Encoded protein: CASRGQGTGELFF.

By proportion, this clonotype is medium-sized. This rearrangement joins TRBV29-1 to TRBJ2-7; tentative D call: TRBD1 (6 bases). The CDR3 runs 14 residues. In germline, CDR1 is SQVTM, CDR2 ANQGSEA. V lost 5 bases to trimming and J lost 2 bases, with 16 bases between them. CDR3 nucleotides: TGCAGCGTTTACGGCGACGGACAGACCTACGAGCAGTACTTC. It yields the protein CSVYGDGQTYEQYF.

The genes are TRBV7-6 and TRBJ2-6, with D unresolved. V lost 2 bases, J lost 0 bases, and 14 bases lay in between. Germline V gives CDR1 SGHVS, CDR2 FNYEAQ. The CDR3 sequence is 18 residues long. The CDR3 region is CASSLIYSWDSGANVLTF. Written as DNA, the CDR3 is TGTGCCAGCAGCTTAATCTACAGTTGGGACTCTGGGGCCAACGTCCTGACTTTC.

This clonotype is classed as medium-sized. The chain employs TRBV19 and TRBJ2-2; D gene unclear. This CDR3 is 14 amino acids long. CDR1 and CDR2 (germline): LNHDA, SQIVND (reference sequence). V shed 3 bases and J shed 1 base, with 6 bases lying between them. CDR3 nucleotide sequence: TGTGCCAGTAGTATGGGCCTGAACACCGGGGAGCTGTTTTTT. This encodes CASSMGLNTGELFF.

This chain joins TRBV6-5 and TRBJ2-7; D remains ambiguous. Trimming shortened V by 6 bases and J by 6 bases, and 0 bases separated the two germline ends. The CDR3 is made up of 8 amino acids. CDR1 and CDR2 (germline): MNHEY, SVGAGI. CDR3 in amino acids: CASSEQYF. Here the CDR3 DNA reads TGTGCCAGCAGCGAGCAGTACTTC.

This clonotype occurred a few times. This sequence joins TRBV6-2 or TRBV6-3 and TRBJ2-3; D possibly corresponds to TRBD2 (6 bases). The germline V gene has CDR1 MNHEY and CDR2 SVGEGT. V lost 3 bases and J lost 0, with 19 bases in between. The CDR3 totals 18 residues. The CDR3 protein is CASSYPPLAVTSTDTQYF. In DNA form, the CDR3 reads TGTGCCAGCAGTTATCCCCCTTTAGCGGTTACTAGCACAGATACGCAGTATTTT.

The genes are TRBV29-1 and TRBJ2-5; 10 bases line up with TRBD2. Germline CDR1 SQVTM, CDR2 ANQGSEA. After removal of 7 bases from V and 2 bases from J, the junction contained 10 bases not matched to a gene. This CDR3 is built from 15 residues. CDR3 residues: CSAPEPSGGQETQYF. Written as DNA, the CDR3 is TGCAGCGCCCCAGAGCCTAGCGGGGGACAAGAGACCCAGTACTTC. Full variable domain (remainder filled in from reference TRBV29-1 and TRBJ2-5): SAVISQKPSRDICQRGTSLTIQCQVDSQVTMMFWYRQQPGQSLTLIATANQGSEATYESGFVIDKFPISRPNLTFSTLTVSNMSPEDSSIYLCSAPEPSGGQETQYFGPGTRLLVL.

The chain carries TRBV11-1 and TRBJ2-1; 10 bases map to TRBD1. V lost 5 bases to trimming and J lost 6 bases; unmatched junction nucleotides: 7. This CDR3 is built from 15 residues. Germline V gene data show CDR1 as SGHAT and CDR2 as FQDESV (reference sequence). This CDR3 reads CASSPEGQGSNEQFF. CDR3 nucleotides: TGTGCCAGCAGCCCCGAGGGACAGGGGAGCAATGAGCAGTTCTTC. The whole variable domain, filled in from reference TRBV11-1 and TRBJ2-1, reads EAEVAQSPRYKITEKSQAVAFWCDPISGHATLYWYRQILGQGPELLVQFQDESVVDDSQLPKDRFSAERLKGVDSTLKIQPAELGDSAMYLCASSPEGQGSNEQFFGPGTRLTVL.

This clonotype was seen more than once but under ten times. The chain couples TRBV6-5 to TRBJ2-3, with 7 nucleotides matching TRBD1. CDR1 and CDR2 (germline): MNHEY, SVGAGI. The CDR3 length is 15 residues. V lost 5 bases and J lost 4; bases outside the gene matches: 9. CDR3 residues: CASSPRDSSPDTQYF. The CDR3 nucleotides are TGTGCCAGCAGTCCCCGGGACAGTTCCCCAGATACGCAGTATTTT.

The V gene is TRBV5-5, the J gene TRBJ2-1, with a weak D call TRBD2 (6 bases). Germline values: CDR1 SGHKS, CDR2 YYEKEE (reference sequence). V was pared by 4 bases and J by 6 bases, with 17 bases between. The CDR3 covers 15 residues. CDR3 amino acids: CASSQDGGPSNEQFF. CDR3 bases: TGTGCCAGCAGCCAAGACGGGGGACCTAGCAATGAGCAGTTCTTC.

The chain couples TRBV6-5 to TRBJ2-2; TRBD2 aligns across 9 bases. The CDR3 loop spans 16 amino acids. With 5 bases clipped from V and 4 bases from J, the junction kept 8 bases outside the gene matches. Germline values: CDR1 MNHEY, CDR2 SVGAGI. The CDR3 nucleotides are TGTGCCAGCAGTGATGATAGCGGGAGCGGCACCGGGGAGCTGTTTTTT. The encoded protein is CASSDDSGSGTGELFF.

The genes are TRBV6-2 or TRBV6-3 and TRBJ2-5; perhaps TRBD2 as D (7 bases). The CDR3 has 16 amino acids. Germline-derived CDR1 and CDR2 are MNHEY and SVGEGT. Trimming pared 7 bases from V and 4 bases from J, leaving 22 bases between. CDR3 sequence (DNA): TGTGCCAGCACTTTGTGGGGGGGCGTATTAGGAGAGACCCAGTACTTC. Protein product: CASTLWGGVLGETQYF.

The V call is TRBV29-1, the J call TRBJ2-1, with 12 bases fitting TRBD2. V lost 8 bases and J lost 8; bases outside the gene matches: 7. The CDR3 spans 13 residues. Per the germline V gene, CDR1 is SQVTM and CDR2 is ANQGSEA. DNA of the CDR3: TGCAGCTTGACTAGCGGGAGTAGTTATGAGCAGTTCTTC. This gives the protein CSLTSGSSYEQFF.

This clonotype was detected many times. The chain joins TRBV19 to TRBJ2-7; 9 nucleotides align to TRBD2. V was pared by 6 bases and J by 5 bases, with 17 bases of the junction left unmatched. The germline V gene has CDR1 LNHDA and CDR2 SQIVND (reference sequence). The CDR3 is 17 amino acids. CDR3 DNA sequence: TGTGCCAGTAGATCGACTAGTTCGGCAGCGGGAGGCAACGAGCAGTACTTC. This encodes CASRSTSSAAGGNEQYF.

By share, this clonotype ranks as medium-sized. The J gene is TRBJ2-2, the V gene TRBV19, with 8 bases that match TRBD2. The CDR3 is 15 amino acids. Germline V gene lookup returns CDR1 LNHDA and CDR2 SQIVND (reference sequence). Trimming took 7 bases from V and 5 from J; bases not matched to a gene: 9. CDR3 in amino acids: CASKQGTSGTGELFF. The CDR3 DNA reads as TGTGCCAGTAAGCAGGGGACTAGTGGGACCGGGGAGCTGTTTTTT.

This clonotype is medium-sized. V gene TRBV19 combines with J gene TRBJ2-7; tentatively, D is TRBD1 or TRBD2 (5 bases each). The CDR3 extends over 15 amino acids. Trimming stripped 5 bases from V and 0 bases from J, with 14 bases between. CDR1 and CDR2 (germline): LNHDA, SQIVND (reference sequence). Here the CDR3 DNA reads TGTGCCAGTAGTGGGACGGCCTCTAGCTCCTACGAGCAGTACTTC. It encodes CASSGTASSSYEQYF.

CDR3 sequence reads: CASSRGAGGIATNEKLFF. The CDR3 DNA sequence: TGCGCCAGCAGCCGGGGGGCGGGGGGCATCGCAACTAATGAAAAACTGTTTTTT. This sequence joins TRBV5-1 and TRBJ1-4; D perhaps matches TRBD1 (6 bases). The V end lost 4 bases, the J end lost 0 bases, and 19 bases lay between the germline ends. CDR1 is SGHRS, CDR2 YFSETQ, per germline. The CDR3 length is 18 residues.

This rearrangement joins TRBV29-1 to TRBJ2-7; no clear D. Germline V CDR1 and CDR2: SQVTM, ANQGSEA. Trimming cost V 3 bases and J 0 bases, with 9 bases left between them. The CDR3 contains 13 residues. This CDR3 is CSVETLVSYEQYF. CDR3 sequence (DNA): TGCAGCGTTGAGACTCTCGTCTCCTACGAGCAGTACTTC.

By sample fraction, this clonotype is medium-sized. The chain joins TRBV29-1 to TRBJ2-3; D may be TRBD1 or TRBD2 (6 bases each). The CDR3 is 13 residues long. V shed 7 bases and J shed 3 bases, with 14 bases lying between them. Germline CDR1 SQVTM, CDR2 ANQGSEA. DNA of the CDR3: TGCAGCGCTCGGAAGGGGGGAACAGATACGCAGTATTTT. As protein: CSARKGGTDTQYF.

This clonotype was found many times. J is TRBJ2-1 and V is TRBV15; D not certain. Germline loops: CDR1 LNHNV, CDR2 YYDKDF (reference sequence). V shed 1 base and J shed 5 bases, with 6 bases lying between them. The CDR3 totals 13 residues. The CDR3 loop reads CATSRVENNEQFF. The CDR3, as DNA: TGTGCCACCAGCAGAGTAGAAAACAATGAGCAGTTCTTC.